These 20 T cell receptor beta chains share one sample of origin, sequenced in a study of T-cell reconstitution after alpha-beta-depleted transplantation in children. Researchers prepared the TCRbeta library using unique molecular identifiers, the study reports. MiXCR was run by TCRdb on the PCR reads, yielding one entry per CDR3 protein. The sample lists roughly 240,000 distinct CDR3 sequences, 6.5% to 10% occurring once. The starting material was PBMCs, mostly from graft donor cells, obtained 180 days after TCRalphabeta/CD19-depleted stem cell transplant. These receptors all come from a male patient under 18 who had a stem cell transplant for acute lymphoblastic leukemia, so the T cells may come from the graft donor.

This clonotype was found many times. The CDR3, as DNA: TGCGCCAGCAGTCACACCGGGACTAGCGGAGAGACCCAGTACTTC. Protein sequence: CASSHTGTSGETQYF. J is TRBJ2-5 and V is TRBV5-1; the match to TRBD2 covers 11 bases. Germline-derived CDR1 and CDR2 are SGHRS and YFSETQ. This CDR3 is built from 15 residues. V was clipped by 5 bases and J by 4 bases; unmatched bases: 7.

This chain uses TRBV5-8 with TRBJ2-4, with D possibly matching TRBD2 (5 bases). This CDR3 has 14 residues. Trimming left V 3 bases short and J 2 bases short, with 9 bases between. Looked up from germline, CDR1 is SGHTS and CDR2 is YDEGEE. The CDR3 DNA follows: TGTGCCAGCAGCTGGTCGGGGACCAAAAACATTCAGTACTTC. This codes for CASSWSGTKNIQYF.

This clonotype was seen many times. The chain employs TRBV11-2 and TRBJ1-2, with 9 bases fitting TRBD1. Germline V CDR1 and CDR2: SGHAT, FQNNGV. Trimming cost V 1 base and J 6 bases; bases outside gene matches: 9. CDR3 size: 16 residues. CDR3 DNA: TGTGCCAGCAGCTTAGCCGAGACAGGGGGTGTGGATGGCTACACCTTC. It yields the protein CASSLAETGGVDGYTF.

This clonotype was detected once. CDR3 coding DNA: TGTGCCCTCAGTTTAGGGGGGGAACTAGGGAGGTTTTCTTACAATGAGCAGTTCTTC. Protein: CALSLGGELGRFSYNEQFF. The V gene is TRBV27, the J gene TRBJ2-1, with a weak D call TRBD2 (7 bases). The V and J ends lost 11 bases and 4 bases respectively, with 33 bases between them. Germline loops: CDR1 MNHEY, CDR2 SMNVEV (reference sequence). This CDR3 spans 19 amino acids.

This clonotype was counted at least ten times. This chain joins TRBV20-1 and TRBJ2-7, with 12 bases lining up with TRBD2. CDR1 DFQATT and CDR2 SNEGSKA come from the germline V gene (reference sequence). This CDR3 comprises 14 residues. J was trimmed by 6 bases and V by 2 bases; bases with no gene match: 5. CDR3 sequence reads: CSARLAGGLSEQYF. CDR3 in DNA: TGCAGTGCTAGACTAGCGGGAGGGCTCTCCGAGCAGTACTTC.

This chain uses TRBV28 with TRBJ2-1; 8 nucleotides line up with TRBD2. The CDR3 runs to 15 residues. The germline gives CDR1 MDHEN, CDR2 SYDVKM. The V and J ends lost 8 bases and 7 bases, in that order; junction bases with no gene match: 13. As DNA, the CDR3 is TGTGCCAGCTGCGACGGGAGGGCCCGGGGGAATGAGCAGTTCTTC. Amino acid sequence: CASCDGRARGNEQFF.

This clonotype has a count of ten or more. The chain links TRBV5-1 to TRBJ2-5; D remains ambiguous. The V gene's germline CDR1 is SGHRS and CDR2 YFSETQ. The CDR3 is 13 residues long. The V end lost 0 bases, the J end lost 3 bases, and 6 bases lay between the germline ends. Here the CDR3 reads CASSLAFKETQYF. For the CDR3, the DNA is TGCGCCAGCAGCTTGGCTTTTAAAGAGACCCAGTACTTC.

This clonotype was seen ten or more times. The genes are TRBV12-3 or TRBV12-4 and TRBJ2-1; possibly TRBD1 or TRBD2 for D (5 bases each). The V end was cut by 5 bases, the J end by 4 bases, with 15 bases between. The CDR3 has 15 amino acids. DNA for the CDR3: TGTGCCAGCAGTCCGGGGCCTGAACTATACAATGAGCAGTTCTTC. Translating gives CASSPGPELYNEQFF.

V and J are TRBV30 and TRBJ1-1; tentative D call: TRBD1 (5 bases). V dropped 3 bases and J dropped 1 base, with 6 bases sitting between them. Germline CDR1 GTSNPN, CDR2 SVGIG (reference sequence). The CDR3 extends over 12 amino acids. The CDR3 nucleotides read TGTGCCTGGAGAGGACAGAACACTGAAGCTTTCTTT. Its protein is CAWRGQNTEAFF.

This clonotype showed up many times. The V call is TRBV5-6, the J call TRBJ2-3; D may match TRBD1 or TRBD2 (5 bases each). There are 15 residues in the CDR3. Deletions cut 4 bases from V and 0 bases from J, with 12 bases between. Germline lookup yields CDR1 SGHDT and CDR2 YYEEEE. The CDR3 DNA follows: TGTGCCAGCAGCAGAGTGGGGGATAGCACAGATACGCAGTATTTT. It is translated as CASSRVGDSTDTQYF.

This clonotype was counted many times. This chain links TRBV6-1 with TRBJ1-1; 7 nucleotides line up with TRBD1. This CDR3 region has 14 residues. Per germline, CDR1 MNHNS and CDR2 SASEGT. V dropped 9 bases and J dropped 4; count of bases not matched to a gene: 11. The CDR3 DNA reads TGTGCCAGACATCCGGGACAGAGGACCACTGAAGCTTTCTTT. It specifies CARHPGQRTTEAFF.

V usage is TRBV28 and J usage is TRBJ2-6; D tentatively reads TRBD1 or TRBD2 (5 bases each). V was shortened by 2 bases and J by 0 bases, with 11 bases between the two germline ends. The CDR3 consists of 17 residues. Germline V gene lookup returns CDR1 MDHEN and CDR2 SYDVKM. The CDR3 bases are TGTGCCAGCAGTTTAGAACTTGGGGGCTCTGGGGCCAACGTCCTGACTTTC. Residues: CASSLELGGSGANVLTF.

In regard to this clonotype: This clone may be a read error of a much larger clone one base away. This chain links TRBV2 with TRBJ2-3; possible D gene TRBD1, 5 bases. This CDR3 has 14 amino acids. Germline-derived CDR1 and CDR2 are SNHLY and FYNNEI. CDR3 amino acids: CASRQDPRTDMQYF. The CDR3 DNA follows: TGTGCCAGCAGACAGGACCCACGTACAGATATGCAGTATTTT.

This clonotype was found many times. The chain is built from TRBV4-3 and TRBJ2-7; D may be TRBD1 or TRBD2 (5 bases each). The V end lost 1 base, the J end lost 8 bases, and 15 bases lay between the germline ends. Germline lookup yields CDR1 LGHNA and CDR2 YSLEER. This CDR3 is 14 amino acids long. The DNA of the CDR3 is TGCGCCAGCAGCCAAGTTCTTGGACGGGGCCAGCAGTACTTC. Translated, it gives CASSQVLGRGQQYF.

This clonotype showed up many times. V gene TRBV6-2 or TRBV6-3 combines with J gene TRBJ1-1; D is unresolved. This CDR3 is built from 13 residues. The germline gives CDR1 MNHEY, CDR2 SVGEGT. V was pared by 2 bases and J by 5 bases, with 9 bases between. In DNA, the CDR3 is TGTGCCAGCAGTTACACGTCGGGAACTGAAGCTTTCTTT. Translating it yields CASSYTSGTEAFF.

Turning to this clonotype: A much larger clone sits a single nucleotide away, making a read error possible. V is TRBV28 and J is TRBJ2-7; D could derive from TRBD1 or TRBD2 (6 bases each). There are 16 residues in the CDR3. Trimming stripped 3 bases from V and 3 bases from J, with 18 bases between. Per germline, CDR1 MDHEN and CDR2 SYDVKM. DNA of the CDR3: TGTGCCAGCAGTTTCTCTAGACTAGGGGGAAGCTACGAGCAGTACTTC. Residues: CASSFSRLGGSYEQYF.

This clonotype was counted ten times or more. The rearrangement uses TRBV10-2 and TRBJ1-1; D ambiguous. CDR1 is WSHSY and CDR2 is SAAADI in the germline V gene. This CDR3 is built from 11 residues. V was clipped by 2 bases and J by 4 bases, with 2 bases between them. The CDR3 bases are TGCGCCAGCAGTGAGAGCACTGAAGCTTTCTTT. Translated: CASSESTEAFF.

This clonotype was detected many times. This chain links TRBV30 with TRBJ2-7; 7 bases line up with TRBD2. The germline V gene encodes CDR1 GTSNPN and CDR2 SVGIG (reference sequence). The CDR3 runs to 13 residues. J was trimmed by 2 bases and V by 7 bases; bases with no gene match: 8. The CDR3 coding sequence is TGTGCCTCCCTAGGGGAGGGCGCCTACGAGCAGTACTTC. It yields the protein CASLGEGAYEQYF.

The table lists this clonotype with many counts. The chain recombines TRBV7-2 with TRBJ1-1; TRBD1 matches at 9 bases. V was clipped by 3 bases and J by 7 bases; unmatched bases: 9. CDR3 size: 15 residues. CDR1 is SGHTA and CDR2 is FQGNSA in the germline V gene. CDR3: CASSFSMDRGYEAFF. Written as DNA, the CDR3 is TGTGCCAGCAGCTTTTCGATGGACAGGGGCTATGAAGCTTTCTTT.

This clonotype occurred many times. The V and J genes are TRBV4-1 and TRBJ1-1, with a tentative D call TRBD1 (5 bases). With 0 bases removed from V and 1 base from J, the gap between germline ends came to 18 bases. This CDR3 is 18 amino acids long. Germline CDR1 reads MGHRA; CDR2 reads YSYEKL. The chain's CDR3 is CASSQDRPAWTPNTEAFF. CDR3 nucleotide sequence: TGCGCCAGCAGCCAAGATCGTCCAGCCTGGACACCGAACACTGAAGCTTTCTTT.